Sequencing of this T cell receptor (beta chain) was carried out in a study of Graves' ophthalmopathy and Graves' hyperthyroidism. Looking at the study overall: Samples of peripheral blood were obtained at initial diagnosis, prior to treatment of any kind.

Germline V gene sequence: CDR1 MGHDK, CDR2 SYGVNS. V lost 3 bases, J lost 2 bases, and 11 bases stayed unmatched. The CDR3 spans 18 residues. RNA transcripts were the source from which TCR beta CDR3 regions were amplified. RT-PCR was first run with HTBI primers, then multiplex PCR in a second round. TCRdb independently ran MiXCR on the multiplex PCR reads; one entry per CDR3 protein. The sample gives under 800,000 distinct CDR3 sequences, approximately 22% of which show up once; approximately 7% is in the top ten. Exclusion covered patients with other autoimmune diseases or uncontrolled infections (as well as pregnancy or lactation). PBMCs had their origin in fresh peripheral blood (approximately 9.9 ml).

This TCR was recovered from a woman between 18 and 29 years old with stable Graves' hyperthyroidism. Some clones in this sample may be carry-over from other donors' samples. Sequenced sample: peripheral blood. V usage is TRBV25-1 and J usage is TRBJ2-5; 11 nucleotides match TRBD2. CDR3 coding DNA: TGTGCCAGCAGTGAGTCACGTCTAGCGGGGGGTCGACAAGAGACCCAGTACTTC. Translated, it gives CASSESRLAGGRQETQYF.